The rows below give T cell receptor beta chains drawn from one sample of a study of cytomegalovirus exposure and HLA in healthy donors. Generated by immunoSEQ multiplex PCR, the TCRdb table keeps only in-frame clones and is missing some. The sample includes fewer than 250,000 clones, about 83% of them seen just once. Input material: PBMCs. The receptors here all came from a man between 40 and 49 years old in good health and CMV-seropositive. Both conserved end residues are part of each CDR3. The D gene is left open where the match is weak. Some rows have no size entry. The others give once, few or many, or a class for an expanded clone.

V,J,D,size,CDR3,DNA
TRBV23-1,TRBJ2-1,-,-,CASSQPDGQYNEQFF,TGCGCCAGCAGTCAACCCGACGGACAGTACAATGAGCAGTTCTTC
TRBV25-1,TRBJ1-2,TRBD1,-,CASRKNLGQGRDGYTF,TGTGCCAGCAGGAAAAACCTAGGACAGGGTCGGGATGGCTACACCTTC
TRBV5-1,TRBJ1-1,-,-,CASSFQQSYTEAFF,TGCGCCAGCAGCTTCCAACAGTCCTACACTGAAGCTTTCTTT
TRBV18,TRBJ1-3,TRBD1,-,CASSPLPQTGEASGNTIYF,TGTGCCAGCTCACCTCTACCCCAGACAGGGGAAGCCTCTGGAAACACCATATATTTT
TRBV19,TRBJ1-1,TRBD1,-,CASSNRGTEAFF,TGTGCCAGTAGTAACAGGGGGACTGAAGCTTTCTTT
TRBV7-8,TRBJ1-2,-,-,CASSLVAETASGYTF,TGTGCCAGCAGCTTAGTGGCGGAGACCGCATCAGGCTACACCTTC
TRBV18,TRBJ1-1,-,-,CASSPSQQLNTEAFF,TGTGCCAGCTCACCATCACAGCAATTAAACACTGAAGCTTTCTTT
TRBV7-6,TRBJ1-2,-,-,CASSLQGLIGYTF,TGTGCCAGCAGCTTACAGGGACTGATTGGCTACACCTTC
TRBV11-3,TRBJ2-1,-,-,CASSLSGGAYNEQFF,TGTGCCAGCAGCTTAAGTGGCGGCGCCTACAATGAGCAGTTCTTC
TRBV6-1,TRBJ1-4,-,-,CASSGYMQTGGSLNEKLLF,TGTGCCAGCAGTGGGTACATGCAGACAGGTGGGAGCCTTAATGAAAAACTGCTTTTT
TRBV9,TRBJ1-5,TRBD1,-,CASSVGGQGPQPQHF,TGTGCCAGCAGCGTAGGGGGACAGGGGCCTCAGCCCCAGCATTTT
TRBV25-1,TRBJ1-6,TRBD1,-,CASTQGADSPLHF,TGTGCCAGCACCCAGGGGGCGGATTCACCCCTCCACTTT
TRBV2,TRBJ2-6,TRBD1,-,CASSIGRGPGANVLTF,TGTGCCAGCAGTATCGGCAGGGGGCCTGGGGCCAACGTCCTGACTTTC
TRBV5-1,TRBJ2-7,-,-,CASSLQGGGEQYF,TGCGCCAGCAGCTTGCAGGGAGGCGGCGAGCAGTACTTC
TRBV29-1,TRBJ1-5,TRBD1,-,CSAQGASNQPQHF,TGCAGCGCCCAGGGGGCGAGCAATCAGCCCCAGCATTTT
TRBV27,TRBJ1-2,-,-,CASSPGHKNYGYTF,TGTGCCAGCAGTCCCGGACATAAGAACTATGGCTACACCTTC
TRBV6-5,TRBJ2-7,TRBD2,-,CASTSGSLYEQYF,TGTGCCAGCACTAGCGGGAGTCTCTACGAGCAGTACTTC
TRBV4-2,TRBJ1-2,-,-,CASSQEREGVGYTF,TGTGCCAGCAGCCAAGAAAGGGAGGGGGTTGGCTACACCTTC
TRBV7-9,TRBJ1-2,TRBD1,-,CASSLGDRGAYGYTF,TGTGCCAGCAGCTTAGGGGACAGGGGCGCGTATGGCTACACCTTC
TRBV23-1,TRBJ2-6,TRBD1,once,CASSSRQGAADGANVLTF,TGCGCCAGCAGTTCGCGACAGGGGGCTGCGGATGGGGCCAACGTCCTGACTTTC
TRBV10-3,TRBJ2-1,TRBD1,once,CAIRPGTGEYNEQFF,TGTGCCATCAGGCCCGGGACAGGGGAATACAATGAGCAGTTCTTC
TRBV6-6,TRBJ1-2,TRBD1,-,CASSRTGADYGYTF,TGTGCCAGCAGCAGGACAGGGGCCGACTATGGCTACACCTTC
TRBV5-1,TRBJ1-1,-,-,CASSLGPGLTEAFF,TGCGCCAGCAGCTTGGGTCCAGGGCTCACTGAAGCTTTCTTT